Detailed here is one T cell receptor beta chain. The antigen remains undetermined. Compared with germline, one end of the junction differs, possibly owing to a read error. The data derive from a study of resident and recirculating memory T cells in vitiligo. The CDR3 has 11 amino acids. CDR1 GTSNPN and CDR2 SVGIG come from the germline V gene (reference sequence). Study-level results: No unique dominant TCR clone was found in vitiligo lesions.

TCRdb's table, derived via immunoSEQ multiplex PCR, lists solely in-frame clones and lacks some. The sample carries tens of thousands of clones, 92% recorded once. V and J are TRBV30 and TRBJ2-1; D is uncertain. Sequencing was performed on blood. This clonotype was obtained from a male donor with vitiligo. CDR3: CARSVVDEQFF. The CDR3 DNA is TGTGCCCGGAGTGTCGTCGATGAGCAGTTCTTC.